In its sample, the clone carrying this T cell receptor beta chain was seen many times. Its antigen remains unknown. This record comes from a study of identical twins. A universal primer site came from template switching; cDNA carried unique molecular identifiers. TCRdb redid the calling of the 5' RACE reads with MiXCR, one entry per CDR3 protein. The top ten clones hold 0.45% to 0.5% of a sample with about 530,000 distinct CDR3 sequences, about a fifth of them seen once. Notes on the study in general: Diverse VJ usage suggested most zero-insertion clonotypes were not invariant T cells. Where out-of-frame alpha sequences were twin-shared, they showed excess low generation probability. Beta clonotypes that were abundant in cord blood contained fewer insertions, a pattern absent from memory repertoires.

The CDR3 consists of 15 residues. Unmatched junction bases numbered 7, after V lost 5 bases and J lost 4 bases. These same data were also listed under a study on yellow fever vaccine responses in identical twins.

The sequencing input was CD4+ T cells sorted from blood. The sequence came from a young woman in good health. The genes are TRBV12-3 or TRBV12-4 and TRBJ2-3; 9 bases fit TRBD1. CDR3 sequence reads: CASSLQGARSDTQYF. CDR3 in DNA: TGTGCCAGCAGTCTACAGGGGGCCCGGTCAGATACGCAGTATTTT.